Listed here are 5 T cell receptor beta chains from one sample, sequenced in a study of kidney transplant recipient with SARS-CoV-2 infection (dated by TCRdb to the early 2020s). Sequenced using an Illumina MiSeq. TCRdb cleaned the public reads at Q25 with fastp, built clones with MiXCR and kept in-frame beta chains. Each entry merges the rows of one CDR3 protein and shows their most common DNA and genes. Counted in this sample were 200,000 to 250,000 distinct CDR3 sequences; 25% to 30% of them appeared once. Around 7.8% of the sample rests with the top ten. Read against the paper, the sample's time point label means: pre-pandemic baseline sample and day 111 after first positive SARS-CoV-2 test. The sequences come from a blood sample, collected at baseline and between days 110 and 120 from a kidney transplant recipient. These receptors came from a male patient younger than 45 who had COVID-19 and was a kidney transplant recipient. After a transplant, the graft donor may have provided part of the T cells.

For this clonotype: This may be a read error, as it is one base from a much larger clone. The rearrangement joins TRBV9 to TRBJ1-1; D ambiguous. This CDR3 is 14 amino acids long. The germline V gene has CDR1 SGDLS and CDR2 YYNGEE. Trimming stripped 3 bases from V and 2 bases from J, with 11 bases between. This CDR3 reads CASSALSGNTEAFF. CDR3 in DNA: TGTGCCAGCAGCGCACTCTCGGGAAACACTGAAGCTTTCTTT. Drawing the rest from reference TRBV9 and TRBJ1-1, the complete variable domain is DSGVTQTPKHLITATGQRVTLRCSPRSGDLSVYWYQQSLDQGLQFLIQYYNGEERAKGNILERFSAQQFPDLHSELNLSSLELGDSALYFCASSALSGNTEAFFGQGTRLTVV.

The rearrangement links TRBV5-6 to TRBJ1-1; no clear D gene. CDR3 length equals 13 residues. Germline CDR1 SGHDT, CDR2 YYEEEE. V shed 0 bases and J shed 9 bases, with 12 bases lying between them. This chain's CDR3 is CASSLGPPSKAFF. The CDR3 DNA follows: TGTGCCAGCAGCTTGGGACCCCCCTCCAAAGCTTTCTTT.

This clonotype was detected ten times or more. The chain joins TRBV27 to TRBJ1-2; tentatively, D is TRBD1 (6 bases). The germline V gene encodes CDR1 MNHEY and CDR2 SMNVEV (reference sequence). The V and J ends lost 4 bases and 4 bases respectively, with 10 bases between them. The CDR3 spans 13 residues. CDR3 in DNA: TGTGCCAGCAGTTCGACAGGTTCCTATGGCTACACCTTC. This encodes CASSSTGSYGYTF.

As to this clonotype: A much larger clone lies one base from this, so it may be a read error. CDR3 amino acids: CASRTLNGYAGELFF. DNA for the CDR3: TGTGCCAGCAGGACCTTGAACGGATACGCCGGGGAGCTGTTTTTT. This chain connects TRBV7-9 to TRBJ2-2; D gene ambiguous. Germline lookup yields CDR1 SEHNR and CDR2 FQNEAQ (reference sequence). CDR3 size: 15 residues. V was clipped by 6 bases and J by 6 bases, with 17 bases between them.

This clonotype was counted ten times or more. This chain connects TRBV25-1 to TRBJ1-2; 8 nucleotides agree with TRBD1. The CDR3 runs to 16 residues. Unmatched junction bases numbered 7, after V lost 4 bases and J lost 0 bases. CDR1 and CDR2 from the germline V gene are MGHDK and SYGVNS. Written as DNA, the CDR3 is TGTGCCAGCAGTGGGGGGACAGGAACCTCTAACTATGGCTACACCTTC. It codes for CASSGGTGTSNYGYTF.